The T cell receptor beta chain under discussion was sequenced for a study of long-term antiretroviral therapy in people with HIV. Survey-level resolution applied to immunoSEQ assay v3.0. The protocol was immunoSEQ multiplex PCR, while the TCRdb copy is restricted to in-frame clones and leaves out a portion. The sample yields around 12,000 clones, roughly three quarters seen once. This clone is deemed medium-sized (0.01 to 0.1%). CDR1 and CDR2 from the germline V gene are SEHNR and FQNEAQ (reference sequence). The CDR3 runs 15 residues. V was cut by 0 bases and J by 6 bases, with 14 bases left in between.

This clonotype originated in a middle-aged woman with HIV. J is TRBJ1-2 and V is TRBV7-9; TRBD1 might be the D (5 bases). This sample comprised unsorted PBMCs, obtained 0.5 years before starting antiretroviral therapy. The CDR3 region is CASSLAGFRDDGYTF. The CDR3 nucleotides read TGTGCCAGCAGCTTAGCGGGGTTCAGGGATGATGGCTACACCTTC.